This T cell receptor beta chain is drawn from a study of T-cell reconstitution after alpha-beta-depleted transplantation in children. Findings and caveats of the study: Recipient T cells and thymic progenitors that survived gave rise to the high TCRbeta diversity observed at day 60 in some patients. A year post-transplant, T-cell counts and diversity derived mostly from newly produced T cells. About two months after transplant, alpha-beta T cells reportedly came from several hundred expanded graft clones.

Library preparation (for TCRbeta) was performed with unique molecular identifiers. TCRdb processed the PCR reads anew with MiXCR; each CDR3 protein has one entry. The sample holds about 300,000 distinct CDR3 sequences; about 7.3% are singletons and the top ten take 9.1%. V dropped 2 bases and J dropped 4; count of bases not matched to a gene: 2. This CDR3 is 14 amino acids long. Germline V gene data show CDR1 as MGHDK and CDR2 as SYGVNS. The table lists this clonotype with many counts. Its antigen is still unknown. This receptor was taken from a female patient between 2 and 15 years old who had a stem cell transplant for Fanconi anemia, so the T cells may come from the graft donor. The specimen comprised peripheral blood, sampled 360 days after TCRalphabeta/CD19-depleted stem cell transplant. V is TRBV25-1 and J is TRBJ1-5; 7 nucleotides match TRBD1. For the CDR3, the DNA is TGTGCCAGCAGTGAACCAGGGGGGAATCAGCCCCAGCATTTT. This gives the protein CASSEPGGNQPQHF.